The 12 T cell receptor beta chains in this list originate from one sample, sequenced in a study of cytomegalovirus exposure and HLA in healthy donors. This PCR relied on a set of 60 Vbeta primers and 13 Jbeta primers. TCRdb's table, derived via immunoSEQ multiplex PCR, lists solely in-frame clones and lacks some. The top ten clones hold approximately 1.8% of a sample with approximately 160,000 clones, 75% to 90% of them seen once. Sequences were obtained from PBMCs. All receptors come from a human donor in good health.

This clone was seen a handful of times. The rearrangement joins TRBV7-9 to TRBJ1-4; 9 nucleotides match TRBD1. CDR1 SEHNR and CDR2 FQNEAQ come from the germline V gene (reference sequence). J lost 5 bases, V lost 5 bases, and 6 bases had no gene match. The CDR3 extends over 15 amino acids. The chain's CDR3 is CASSTPGQGNEKLFF. CDR3 DNA: TGTGCCAGCAGCACTCCGGGACAGGGCAATGAAAAACTGTTTTTT.

The chain couples TRBV5-6 to TRBJ2-5; 9 bases line up with TRBD2. Trimming cost V 4 bases and J 5 bases; bases outside gene matches: 12. This CDR3 is built from 16 residues. CDR1 and CDR2 (germline): SGHDT, YYEEEE. The CDR3 DNA sequence: TGTGCCAGCAGCCCCCTTGGGGCTAGCGGGGTGGAGACCCAGTACTTC. This encodes CASSPLGASGVETQYF.

The chain employs TRBV10-3 and TRBJ2-7; 7 nucleotides align to TRBD1. With V trimmed by 0 bases and J by 1 base, 6 bases remained unmatched. Germline V gene data show CDR1 as ENHRY and CDR2 as SYGVKD. The CDR3 has 16 amino acids. The chain's CDR3 is CAISESNRQGSYEQYF. CDR3 bases: TGTGCCATCAGTGAGTCGAATCGACAGGGTTCCTACGAGCAGTACTTC.

The V call is TRBV4-1, the J call TRBJ2-3; 8 nucleotides line up with TRBD2. Trimming at V came to 0 bases and at J to 1 base, leaving 6 bases not matched to a gene. The CDR3 covers 17 residues. CDR1 is MGHRA, CDR2 YSYEKL, per germline. In DNA, the CDR3 is TGCGCCAGCAGCCAAGACGGAGCGGGGGATGGCACAGATACGCAGTATTTT. It translates to CASSQDGAGDGTDTQYF.

This chain uses TRBV7-2 with TRBJ1-1; possibly TRBD1 for D (5 bases). Germline V gene data show CDR1 as SGHTA and CDR2 as FQGNSA. V lost 7 bases to trimming and J lost 2 bases, with 14 bases between them. The CDR3 spans 14 residues. CDR3 nucleotides: TGTGCCAGCACCGTAGTGCGGGGCAACACTGAAGCTTTCTTT. It yields the protein CASTVVRGNTEAFF. The full variable domain, with the rest looked up from reference TRBV7-2 and TRBJ1-1, is GAGVSQSPSNKVTEKGKDVELRCDPISGHTALYWYRQSLGQGLEFLIYFQGNSAPDKSGLPSDRFSAERTGGSVSTLTIQRTQQEDSAVYLCASTVVRGNTEAFFGQGTRLTVV.

This sequence joins TRBV4-2 and TRBJ2-3; 16 bases match TRBD2. Losses at the gene ends were 6 bases for V and 4 bases for J; bases not matched to a gene: 7. This CDR3 spans 17 amino acids. Germline V gives CDR1 LGHNA, CDR2 YNFKEQ. This chain's CDR3 is CASRAGTSGGASDTQYF. DNA of the CDR3: TGTGCCAGCAGGGCCGGGACTAGCGGGGGGGCATCAGATACGCAGTATTTT.

Comment on this clone: The junction differs from germline at one of its ends, possibly a read error. This chain links TRBV7-9 with TRBJ2-2, with D maybe TRBD2 (5 bases). Per germline, CDR1 SEHNR and CDR2 FQNEAQ (reference sequence). CDR3 length equals 15 residues. The CDR3 is CSSSPRARGHGELFF. CDR3 coding DNA: TGTTCCAGCAGTCCCCGGGCACGCGGGCACGGGGAGCTGTTTTTT.

This sequence joins TRBV5-6 and TRBJ1-2; D ambiguous. Trimming took 2 bases from V and 0 from J, leaving 5 bases between them. Germline values: CDR1 SGHDT, CDR2 YYEEEE. This CDR3 comprises 13 residues. CDR3 nucleotides: TGTGCCAGCAGCTTCACAGCTAACTATGGCTACACCTTC. Its translation is CASSFTANYGYTF.

V and J are TRBV7-8 and TRBJ1-2; D gene ambiguous. Germline V lookup: CDR1 SGHVS, CDR2 FQNEAQ. Trimming left V 1 base short and J 7 bases short, with 13 bases between. The CDR3 has 14 amino acids. The CDR3 region is CASSLESGSGGYTF. CDR3 nucleotides: TGTGCCAGCAGCTTAGAATCGGGGAGTGGTGGCTACACCTTC.

The gene calls are TRBV19 and TRBJ2-5; a possible D gene is TRBD2 (7 bases). Germline V gene data show CDR1 as LNHDA and CDR2 as SQIVND (reference sequence). V lost 3 bases and J lost 4, with 21 bases in between. This CDR3 has 17 residues. The CDR3 sequence is CASSIRGGQTSRETQYF. The CDR3 bases are TGTGCCAGTAGTATCCGCGGGGGCCAGACGTCGCGAGAGACCCAGTACTTC.

This clone has just a few counts. The chain uses TRBV25-1 and TRBJ1-1; D call uncertain. In germline, CDR1 is MGHDK, CDR2 SYGVNS. The CDR3 extends over 11 amino acids. Deletions cut 5 bases from V and 1 base from J, with 2 bases between. The CDR3 DNA reads as TGTGCCAGCAGTCAGAACACTGAAGCTTTCTTT. Its protein product is CASSQNTEAFF.

This chain connects TRBV9 to TRBJ1-6, with TRBD1 matching over 7 bases. V lost 3 bases, J lost 6 bases, and 6 bases stayed unmatched. This CDR3 is 15 amino acids long. CDR1 SGDLS and CDR2 YYNGEE come from the germline V gene. The CDR3 loop is CASSDGTDFNSPLHF. Written as DNA, the CDR3 is TGTGCCAGCAGCGACGGGACAGACTTTAATTCACCCCTCCACTTT.